The present T cell receptor (beta chain) was sequenced within a study of blood T cells in healthy people across ages (dated by TCRdb to between 2014 and 2016). Describing the broader study: In model experiments, template switching captured roughly one uniquely barcoded TCR beta cDNA molecule for every two T cells. To avoid experimental bias, donors of different ages were distributed randomly across sequencing lanes. Two additional independent replicas of 1 million unique cDNA reads from the same blood draw were analyzed for two donors (one aged 18 to 30 and one aged 80 or older). To track age-related changes in TCR beta repertoire diversity, the study relied on deep sequencing normalized with unique cDNA molecular identifiers. The donors were split into four age groups: young (average around 15 years), middle-aged (roughly 39), aged (over 55) and long-lived (about 82). The investigation overall reported the following: Observed TCR beta diversity per million T cells fell roughly linearly with age, and a significant reduction was already apparent by age around 40. Compared with the aged group, the long-lived group had more naive CD4+ T cells, fewer expanded clones and increased TCR diversity, a pattern suggesting age selection. Estimates of total diversity based on one million sequenced T cells were regarded as lower bounds and as underestimates. The percentage of naive T cells measured by flow cytometry correlated strongly with observed TCR beta diversity. Because profiling used bulk unsorted PBMCs, naive and antigen-experienced compartments could not be compared conclusively. Because donor CMV infection status was unknown, age-related changes in expanded clonotypes were potentially confounded.

Donors were 40 or so systemically healthy Caucasian individuals from Russia aged roughly 6 to 95 years. Each donor gave about 10 milliliters of peripheral blood, drawn into EDTA-treated Vacutainer tubes. Ficoll-Paque density-gradient centrifugation was used to isolate PBMCs, with at least 7 million obtained per sample. Trizol reagent was used to extract total RNA from PBMCs, with at least 6 micrograms per sample. The percentages of naive CD45RAhigh/CD27high T cells were determined by flow cytometry on a PBMC aliquot from every donor. V lost 5 bases and J lost 0 bases, and the count of bases not matched to a germline gene is 13. The germline V gene sets CDR1 to SGHTA and CDR2 to FQGNSA. Taken from cysteine to phenylalanine, the CDR3 has 18 residues. CDR3 DNA is the only sequence kept; it has 54 bases, read in frame from the first base. A note on this clonotype: There is no known antigen for this receptor. No much larger clone is present one base from it, and per-base qualities are unavailable.

Libraries were prepared through 5' RACE. The instrument was an Illumina HiSeq 2500. A second 7 to 11 cycle PCR used a sample-barcoded 5' primer and a J-beta primer mix. A template-switch 5' adaptor carrying 12 random nucleotides introduced a unique molecular identifier onto each TCR beta cDNA molecule. Each sample yielded at least 3 million CDR3-containing paired-end reads. First-strand cDNA synthesis was performed from all RNA using the Mint cDNA synthesis kit, with priming by a TRBC-specific oligonucleotide. All cDNA was treated with uracil-DNA glycosylase and then went through a first 18-cycle PCR with the universal primers M1SS and BC2_uni_R. The source study handled its data this way. Each sample was normalized by randomly selecting 1 million high-quality reads, each carrying a distinct molecular identifier. Reads with shared molecular identifiers were discarded instead of being binned into consensus sequences. CDR3 identification, clonotype clustering and error correction used MiTCR with a Q25 quality threshold and the strictest error-elimination algorithm. A nonparametric unseen species model with Euler transformation was used to estimate a lower bound on total TCR beta diversity. In TCRdb, the public reads were trimmed at Q25 with fastp and aligned with MiXCR, with productive beta chains retained. Every distinct CDR3 protein forms one entry, paired with its most common genes and DNA. TCRdb's processing, not the authors' own work, is the source of the V and J calls. The sample has 780,000 or so distinct CDR3 sequences on record, 53% of them singletons. Approximately 41% of the sample comes from the top ten.

Material for sequencing was blood. The V and J segments used are TRBV7-2 and TRBJ2-1, with 7 bases in between that match TRBD1. The source of this sequence is a man of 80 years or more in good health. The CDR3 here reads CASSRPEGGQSSYNEQFF. The nucleotide sequence is given as TGTGCCAGCAGCCGCCCGGAAGGGGGCCAGAGCTCCTACAATGAGCAGTTCTTC.